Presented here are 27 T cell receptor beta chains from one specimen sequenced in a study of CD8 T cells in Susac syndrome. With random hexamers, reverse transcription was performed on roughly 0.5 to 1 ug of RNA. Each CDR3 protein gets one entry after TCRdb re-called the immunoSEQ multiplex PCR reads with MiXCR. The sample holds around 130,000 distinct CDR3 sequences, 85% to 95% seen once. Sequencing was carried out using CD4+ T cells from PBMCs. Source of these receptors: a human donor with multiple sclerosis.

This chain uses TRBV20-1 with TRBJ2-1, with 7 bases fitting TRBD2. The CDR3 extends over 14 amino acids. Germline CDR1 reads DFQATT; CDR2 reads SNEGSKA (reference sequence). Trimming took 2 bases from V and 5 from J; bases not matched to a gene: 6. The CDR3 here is CSARLAETNNEQFF. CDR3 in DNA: TGCAGTGCTAGACTAGCGGAAACTAACAATGAGCAGTTCTTC.

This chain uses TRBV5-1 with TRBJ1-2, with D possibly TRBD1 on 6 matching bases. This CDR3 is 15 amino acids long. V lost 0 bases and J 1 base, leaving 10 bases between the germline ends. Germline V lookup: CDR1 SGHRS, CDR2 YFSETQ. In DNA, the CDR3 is TGCGCCAGCAGCTTGGAGGCAGGGGTTAACTATGGCTACACCTTC. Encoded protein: CASSLEAGVNYGYTF.

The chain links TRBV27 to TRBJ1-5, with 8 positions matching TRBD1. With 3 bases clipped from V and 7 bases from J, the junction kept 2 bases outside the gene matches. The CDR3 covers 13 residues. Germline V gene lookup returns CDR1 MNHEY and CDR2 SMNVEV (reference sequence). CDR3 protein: CASSFRGHQPQHF. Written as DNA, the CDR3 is TGTGCCAGCAGTTTCAGGGGGCACCAGCCCCAGCATTTT.

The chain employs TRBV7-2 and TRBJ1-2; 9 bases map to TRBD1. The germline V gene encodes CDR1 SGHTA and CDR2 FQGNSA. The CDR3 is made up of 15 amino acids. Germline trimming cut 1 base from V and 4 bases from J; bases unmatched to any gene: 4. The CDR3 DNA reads TGTGCCAGCAGCTTAGGGGGGACAGGGCCCTATGGCTACACCTTC. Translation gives CASSLGGTGPYGYTF.

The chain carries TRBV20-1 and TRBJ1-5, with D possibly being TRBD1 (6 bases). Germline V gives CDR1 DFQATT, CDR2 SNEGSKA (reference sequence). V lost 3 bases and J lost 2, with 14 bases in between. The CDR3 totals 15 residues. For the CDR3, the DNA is TGCAGTGCTAGCCAGGGGTGGAGGGGCAATCAGCCCCAGCATTTT. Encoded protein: CSASQGWRGNQPQHF.

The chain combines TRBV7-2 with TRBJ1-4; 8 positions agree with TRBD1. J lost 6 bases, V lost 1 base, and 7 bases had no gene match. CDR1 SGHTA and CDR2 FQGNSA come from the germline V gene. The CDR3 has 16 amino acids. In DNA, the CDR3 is TGTGCCAGCAGCTTAGGTATCGCAGGGGGCGATGAAAAACTGTTTTTT. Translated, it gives CASSLGIAGGDEKLFF.

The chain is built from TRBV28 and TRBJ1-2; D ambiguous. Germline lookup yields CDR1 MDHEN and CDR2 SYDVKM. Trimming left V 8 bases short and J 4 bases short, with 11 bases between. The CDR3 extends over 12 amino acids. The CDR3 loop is CASLGNGYGYTF. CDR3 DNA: TGTGCCAGCCTAGGGAACGGCTATGGCTACACCTTC.

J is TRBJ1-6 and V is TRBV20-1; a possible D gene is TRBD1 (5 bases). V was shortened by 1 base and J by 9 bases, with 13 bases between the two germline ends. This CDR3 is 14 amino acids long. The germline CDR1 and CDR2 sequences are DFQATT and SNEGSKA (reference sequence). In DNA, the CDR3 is TGCAGTGCTAGAGGGGGGGACTTGGGTTCACCCCTCCACTTT. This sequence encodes CSARGGDLGSPLHF.

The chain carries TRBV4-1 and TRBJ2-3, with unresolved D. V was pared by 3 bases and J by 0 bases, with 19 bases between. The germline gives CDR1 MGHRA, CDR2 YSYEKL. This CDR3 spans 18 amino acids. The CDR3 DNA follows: TGCGCCAGCAGCCAGCAAGTTTCGATTCCCACCAGCACAGATACGCAGTATTTT. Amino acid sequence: CASSQQVSIPTSTDTQYF.

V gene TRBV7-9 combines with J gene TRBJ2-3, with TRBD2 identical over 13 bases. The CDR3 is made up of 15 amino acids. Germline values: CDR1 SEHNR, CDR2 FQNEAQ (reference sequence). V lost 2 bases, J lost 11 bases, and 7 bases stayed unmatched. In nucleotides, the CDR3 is TGTGCCAGCAGCTTAACCGGGACTAGCGGGGCCTGGCAGTATTTT. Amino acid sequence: CASSLTGTSGAWQYF. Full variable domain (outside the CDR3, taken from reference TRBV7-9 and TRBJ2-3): DTGVSQNPRHKITKRGQNVTFRCDPISEHNRLYWYRQTLGQGPEFLTYFQNEAQLEKSRLLSDRFSAERPKGSFSTLEIQRTEQGDSAMYLCASSLTGTSGAWQYFGPGTRLTVL.

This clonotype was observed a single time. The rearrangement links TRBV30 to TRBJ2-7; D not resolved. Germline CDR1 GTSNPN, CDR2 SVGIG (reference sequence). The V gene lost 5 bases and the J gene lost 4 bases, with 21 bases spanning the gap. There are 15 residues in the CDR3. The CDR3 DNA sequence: TGTGCCTGGGGGCCCCCCGGCCTCCCCCAGTACGAGCAGTACTTC. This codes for CAWGPPGLPQYEQYF.

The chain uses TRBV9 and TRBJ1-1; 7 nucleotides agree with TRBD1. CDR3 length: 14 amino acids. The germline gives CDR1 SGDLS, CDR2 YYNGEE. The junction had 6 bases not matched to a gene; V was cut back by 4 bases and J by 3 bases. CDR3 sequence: CASSMAGTDTEAFF. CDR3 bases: TGTGCCAGCAGCATGGCCGGGACAGACACTGAAGCTTTCTTT. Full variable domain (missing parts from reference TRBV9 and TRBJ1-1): DSGVTQTPKHLITATGQRVTLRCSPRSGDLSVYWYQQSLDQGLQFLIQYYNGEERAKGNILERFSAQQFPDLHSELNLSSLELGDSALYFCASSMAGTDTEAFFGQGTRLTVV.

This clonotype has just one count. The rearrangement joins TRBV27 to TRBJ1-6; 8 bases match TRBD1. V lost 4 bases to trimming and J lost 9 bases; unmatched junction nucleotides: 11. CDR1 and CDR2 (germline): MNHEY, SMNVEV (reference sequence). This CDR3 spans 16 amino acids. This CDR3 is CASSSTLDRGGSPLHF. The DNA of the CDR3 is TGTGCCAGCAGTTCCACCCTCGACAGGGGAGGTTCACCCCTCCACTTT.

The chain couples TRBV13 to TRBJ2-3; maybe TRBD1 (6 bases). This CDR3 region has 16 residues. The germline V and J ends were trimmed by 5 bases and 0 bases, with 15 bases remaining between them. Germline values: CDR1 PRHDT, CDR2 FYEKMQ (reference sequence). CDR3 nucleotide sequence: TGTGCCAGCAGCCGGTCCGGCAGGGGAAGCACAGATACGCAGTATTTT. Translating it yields CASSRSGRGSTDTQYF.

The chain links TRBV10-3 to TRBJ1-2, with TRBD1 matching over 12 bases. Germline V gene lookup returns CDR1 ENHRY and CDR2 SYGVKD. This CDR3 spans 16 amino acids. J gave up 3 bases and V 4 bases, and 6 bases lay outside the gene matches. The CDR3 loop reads CAISAPGTGGYYGYTF. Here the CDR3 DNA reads TGTGCCATCAGTGCCCCCGGGACAGGGGGCTACTATGGCTACACCTTC.

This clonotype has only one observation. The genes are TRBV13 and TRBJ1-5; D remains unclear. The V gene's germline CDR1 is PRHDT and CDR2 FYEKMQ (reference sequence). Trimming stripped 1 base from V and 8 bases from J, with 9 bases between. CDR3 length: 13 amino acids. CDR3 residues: CASSLELGKPQHF. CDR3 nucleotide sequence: TGTGCCAGCAGCTTAGAATTAGGTAAGCCCCAGCATTTT.

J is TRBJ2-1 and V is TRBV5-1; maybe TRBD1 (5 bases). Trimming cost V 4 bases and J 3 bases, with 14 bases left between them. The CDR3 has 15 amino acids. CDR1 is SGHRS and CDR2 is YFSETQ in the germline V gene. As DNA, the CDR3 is TGCGCCAGCAGCCCACAGGTGGGGAACTACAATGAGCAGTTCTTC. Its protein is CASSPQVGNYNEQFF.

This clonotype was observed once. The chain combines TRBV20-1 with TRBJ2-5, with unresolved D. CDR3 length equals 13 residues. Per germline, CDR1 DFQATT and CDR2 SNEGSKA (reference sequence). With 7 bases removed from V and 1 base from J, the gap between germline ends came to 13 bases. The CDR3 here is CSGAYALQETQYF. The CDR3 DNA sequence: TGCAGTGGGGCCTACGCGCTCCAAGAGACCCAGTACTTC.

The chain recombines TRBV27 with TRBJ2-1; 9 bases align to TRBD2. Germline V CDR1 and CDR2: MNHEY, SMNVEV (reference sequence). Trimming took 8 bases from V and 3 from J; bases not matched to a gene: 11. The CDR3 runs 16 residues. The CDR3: CASLYRSSGDYNEQFF. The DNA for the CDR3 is TGTGCCAGCCTTTACCGTTCTAGCGGGGACTACAATGAGCAGTTCTTC.

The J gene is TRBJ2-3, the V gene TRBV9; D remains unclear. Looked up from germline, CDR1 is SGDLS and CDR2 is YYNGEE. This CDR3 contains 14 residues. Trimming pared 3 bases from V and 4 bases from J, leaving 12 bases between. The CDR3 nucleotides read TGTGCCAGCAGCGCCAGACAAGACGCAGATACGCAGTATTTT. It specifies CASSARQDADTQYF.

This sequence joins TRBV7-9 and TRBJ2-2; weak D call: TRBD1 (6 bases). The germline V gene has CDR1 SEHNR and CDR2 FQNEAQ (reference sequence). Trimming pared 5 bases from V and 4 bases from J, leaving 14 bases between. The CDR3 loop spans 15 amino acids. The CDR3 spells CASSLSGVRTGELFF. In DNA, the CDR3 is TGTGCCAGCAGCCTTTCAGGGGTCCGCACCGGGGAGCTGTTTTTT.

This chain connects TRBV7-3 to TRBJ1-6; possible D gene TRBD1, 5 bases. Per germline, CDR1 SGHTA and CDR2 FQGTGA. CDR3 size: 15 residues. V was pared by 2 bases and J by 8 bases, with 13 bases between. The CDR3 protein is CASSLGSGADSPLHF. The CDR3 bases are TGTGCCAGCAGCTTAGGGTCCGGGGCGGATTCACCCCTCCACTTT.

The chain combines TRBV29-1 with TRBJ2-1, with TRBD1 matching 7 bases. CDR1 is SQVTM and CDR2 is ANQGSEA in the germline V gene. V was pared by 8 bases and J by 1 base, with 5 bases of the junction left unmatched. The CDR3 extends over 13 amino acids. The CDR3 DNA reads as TGCAGCTCCACAGGGGTGTCCTACAATGAGCAGTTCTTC. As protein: CSSTGVSYNEQFF.

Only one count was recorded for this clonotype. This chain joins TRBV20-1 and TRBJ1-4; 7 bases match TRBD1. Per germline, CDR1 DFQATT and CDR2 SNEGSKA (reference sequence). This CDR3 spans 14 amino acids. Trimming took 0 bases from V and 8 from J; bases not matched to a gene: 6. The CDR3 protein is CSARDRRGNEKLFF. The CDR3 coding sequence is TGCAGTGCTAGAGATCGCAGGGGGAACGAAAAACTGTTTTTT.

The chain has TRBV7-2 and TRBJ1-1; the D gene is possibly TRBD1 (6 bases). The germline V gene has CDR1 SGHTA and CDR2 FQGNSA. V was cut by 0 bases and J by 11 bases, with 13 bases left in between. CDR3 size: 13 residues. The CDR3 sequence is CASSLADRFWAFF. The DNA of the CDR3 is TGTGCCAGCAGCTTAGCAGACAGGTTTTGGGCTTTCTTT.

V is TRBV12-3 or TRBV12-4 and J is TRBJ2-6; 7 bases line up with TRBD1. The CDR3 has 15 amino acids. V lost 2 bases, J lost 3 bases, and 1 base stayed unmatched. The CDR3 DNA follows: TGTGCCAGCAGTTTATCAGGGGGTGGGGCCAACGTCCTGACTTTC. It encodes CASSLSGGGANVLTF.

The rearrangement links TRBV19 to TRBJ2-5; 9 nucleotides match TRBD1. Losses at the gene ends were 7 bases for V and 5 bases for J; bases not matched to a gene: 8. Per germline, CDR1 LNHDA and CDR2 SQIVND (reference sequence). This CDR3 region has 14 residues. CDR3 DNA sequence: TGTGCCAGTACGGACAGGGGCGACGAGGAGACCCAGTACTTC. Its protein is CASTDRGDEETQYF.